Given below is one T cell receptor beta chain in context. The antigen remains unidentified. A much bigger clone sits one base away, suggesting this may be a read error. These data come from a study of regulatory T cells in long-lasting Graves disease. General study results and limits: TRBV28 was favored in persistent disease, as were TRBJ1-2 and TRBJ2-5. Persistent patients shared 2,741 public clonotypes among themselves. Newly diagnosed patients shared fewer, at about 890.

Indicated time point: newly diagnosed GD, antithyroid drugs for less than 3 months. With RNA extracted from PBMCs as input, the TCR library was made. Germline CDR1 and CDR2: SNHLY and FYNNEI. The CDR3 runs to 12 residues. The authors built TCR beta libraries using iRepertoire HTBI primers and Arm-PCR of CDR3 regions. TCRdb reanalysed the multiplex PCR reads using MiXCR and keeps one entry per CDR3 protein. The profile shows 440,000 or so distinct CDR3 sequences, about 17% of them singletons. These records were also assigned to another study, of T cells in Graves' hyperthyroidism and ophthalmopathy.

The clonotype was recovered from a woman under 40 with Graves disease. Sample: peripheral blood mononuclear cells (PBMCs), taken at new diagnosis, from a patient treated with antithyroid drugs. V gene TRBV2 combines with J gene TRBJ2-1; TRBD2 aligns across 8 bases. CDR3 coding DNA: TGTGCCAGCAGTAAAGCCGGACTAGCCGGGATCTTC. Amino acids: CASSKAGLAGIF.